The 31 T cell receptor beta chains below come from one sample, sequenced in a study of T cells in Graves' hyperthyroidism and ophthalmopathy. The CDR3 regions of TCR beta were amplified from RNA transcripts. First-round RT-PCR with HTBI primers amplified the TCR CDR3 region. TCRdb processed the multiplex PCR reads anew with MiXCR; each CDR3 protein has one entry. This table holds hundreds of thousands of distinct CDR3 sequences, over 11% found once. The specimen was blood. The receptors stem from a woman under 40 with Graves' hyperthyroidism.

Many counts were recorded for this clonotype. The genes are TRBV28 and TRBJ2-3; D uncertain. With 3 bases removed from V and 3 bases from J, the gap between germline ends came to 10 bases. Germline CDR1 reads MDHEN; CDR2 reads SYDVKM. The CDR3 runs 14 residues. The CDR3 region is CASSFDMGTDTQYF. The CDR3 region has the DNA TGTGCCAGCAGTTTTGACATGGGTACAGATACGCAGTATTTT. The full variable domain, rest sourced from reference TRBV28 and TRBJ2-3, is DVKVTQSSRYLVKRTGEKVFLECVQDMDHENMFWYRQDPGLGLRLIYFSYDVKMKEKGDIPEGYSVSREKKERFSLILESASTNQTSMYLCASSFDMGTDTQYFGPGTRLTVL.

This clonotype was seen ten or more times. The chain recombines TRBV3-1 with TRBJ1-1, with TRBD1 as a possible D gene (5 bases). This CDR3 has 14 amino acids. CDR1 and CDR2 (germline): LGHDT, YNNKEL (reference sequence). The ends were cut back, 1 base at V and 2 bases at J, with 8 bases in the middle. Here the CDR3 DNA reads TGTGCCAGCAGCCAAGTCGGGGGAAACACTGAAGCTTTCTTT. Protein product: CASSQVGGNTEAFF.

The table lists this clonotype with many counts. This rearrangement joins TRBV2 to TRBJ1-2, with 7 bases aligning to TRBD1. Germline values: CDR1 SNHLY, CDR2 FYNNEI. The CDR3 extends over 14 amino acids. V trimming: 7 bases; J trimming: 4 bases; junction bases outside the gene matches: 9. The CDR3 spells CASIAGTEVYGYTF. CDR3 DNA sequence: TGTGCCAGCATTGCCGGGACAGAGGTCTATGGCTACACCTTC.

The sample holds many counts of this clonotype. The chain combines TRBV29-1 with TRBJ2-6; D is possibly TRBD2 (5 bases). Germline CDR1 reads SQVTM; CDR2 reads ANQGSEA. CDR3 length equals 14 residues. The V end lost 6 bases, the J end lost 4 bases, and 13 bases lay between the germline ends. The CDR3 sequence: CSVHDGVGANVLTF. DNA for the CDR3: TGCAGCGTCCACGACGGGGTAGGGGCCAACGTCCTGACTTTC.

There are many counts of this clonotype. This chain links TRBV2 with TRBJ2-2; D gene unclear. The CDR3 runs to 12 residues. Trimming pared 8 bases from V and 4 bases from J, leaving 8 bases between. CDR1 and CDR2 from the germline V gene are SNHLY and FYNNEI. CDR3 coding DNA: TGTGCCAGCTTTATTGGCACCGGGGAGCTGTTTTTT. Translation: CASFIGTGELFF.

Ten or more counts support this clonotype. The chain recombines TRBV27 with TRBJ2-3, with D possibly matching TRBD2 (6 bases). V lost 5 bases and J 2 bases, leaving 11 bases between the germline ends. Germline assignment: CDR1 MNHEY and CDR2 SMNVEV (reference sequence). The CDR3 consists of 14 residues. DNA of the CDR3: TGTGCCAGCAGTGATAGCGGAAACACAGATACGCAGTATTTT. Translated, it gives CASSDSGNTDTQYF.

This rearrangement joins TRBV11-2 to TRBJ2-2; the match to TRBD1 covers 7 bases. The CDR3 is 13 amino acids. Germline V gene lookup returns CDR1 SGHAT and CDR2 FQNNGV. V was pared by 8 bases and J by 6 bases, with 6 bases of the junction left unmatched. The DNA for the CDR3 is TGTGCCAGCGGAACCGGGACAGCCGGGGAGCTGTTTTTT. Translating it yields CASGTGTAGELFF.

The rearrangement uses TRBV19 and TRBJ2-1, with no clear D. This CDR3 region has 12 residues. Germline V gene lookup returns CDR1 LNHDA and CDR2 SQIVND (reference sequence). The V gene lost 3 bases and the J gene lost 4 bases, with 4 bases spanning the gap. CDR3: CASSIGYNEQFF. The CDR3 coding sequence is TGTGCCAGTAGTATTGGTTACAATGAGCAGTTCTTC.

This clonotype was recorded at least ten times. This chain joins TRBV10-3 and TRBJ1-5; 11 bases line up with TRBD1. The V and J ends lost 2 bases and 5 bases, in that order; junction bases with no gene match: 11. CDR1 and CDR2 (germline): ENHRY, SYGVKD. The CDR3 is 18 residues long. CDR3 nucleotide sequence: TGTGCCATCAGTGAGAGGGGACAGGGGGACCCCTCCCATCAGCCCCAGCATTTT. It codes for CAISERGQGDPSHQPQHF.

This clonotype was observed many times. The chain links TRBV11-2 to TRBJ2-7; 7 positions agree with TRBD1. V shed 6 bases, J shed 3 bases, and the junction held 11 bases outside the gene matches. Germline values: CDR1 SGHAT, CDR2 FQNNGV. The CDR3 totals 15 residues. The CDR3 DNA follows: TGTGCCAGCAGTACAATTCGGGGACAGCGCTACGAGCAGTACTTC. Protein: CASSTIRGQRYEQYF.

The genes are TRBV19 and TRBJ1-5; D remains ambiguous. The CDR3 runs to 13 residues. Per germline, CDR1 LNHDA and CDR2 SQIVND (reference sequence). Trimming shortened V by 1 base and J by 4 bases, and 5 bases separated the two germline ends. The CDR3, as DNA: TGTGCCAGTAGTATAGTCGGAAATCAGCCCCAGCATTTT. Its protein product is CASSIVGNQPQHF.

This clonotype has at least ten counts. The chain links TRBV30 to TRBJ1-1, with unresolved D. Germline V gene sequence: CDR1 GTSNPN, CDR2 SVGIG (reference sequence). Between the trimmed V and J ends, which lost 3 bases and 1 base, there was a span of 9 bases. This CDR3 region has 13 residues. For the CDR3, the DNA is TGTGCCTGGAGCTTACAGCAGAACACTGAAGCTTTCTTT. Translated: CAWSLQQNTEAFF.

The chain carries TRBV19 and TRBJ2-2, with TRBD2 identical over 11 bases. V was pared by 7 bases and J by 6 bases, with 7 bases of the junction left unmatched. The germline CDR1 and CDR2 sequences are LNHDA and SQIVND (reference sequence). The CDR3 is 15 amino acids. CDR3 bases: TGTGCCAGTATCCCAACTAGCGGGAGCCCCGGGGAGCTGTTTTTT. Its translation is CASIPTSGSPGELFF. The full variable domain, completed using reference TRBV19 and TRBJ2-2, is DGGITQSPKYLFRKEGQNVTLSCEQNLNHDAMYWYRQDPGQGLRLIYYSQIVNDFQKGDIAEGYSVSREKKESFPLTVTSAQKNPTAFYLCASIPTSGSPGELFFGEGSRLTVL.

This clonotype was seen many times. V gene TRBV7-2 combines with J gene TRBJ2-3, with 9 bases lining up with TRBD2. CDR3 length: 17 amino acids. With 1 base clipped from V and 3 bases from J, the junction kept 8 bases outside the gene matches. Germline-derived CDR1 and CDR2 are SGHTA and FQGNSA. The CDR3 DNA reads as TGTGCCAGCAGCTTAGATGTGGCTAGCGGGACGACAGATACGCAGTATTTT. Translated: CASSLDVASGTTDTQYF.

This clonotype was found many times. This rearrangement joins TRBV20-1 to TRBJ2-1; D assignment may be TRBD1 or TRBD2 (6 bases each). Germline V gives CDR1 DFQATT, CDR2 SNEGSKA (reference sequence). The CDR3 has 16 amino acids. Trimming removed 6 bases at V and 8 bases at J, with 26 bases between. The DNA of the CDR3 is TGCAGTGCCTTCGCTGGGACCATTCAAAGGGGGGATGAGCAGTTCTTC. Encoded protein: CSAFAGTIQRGDEQFF.

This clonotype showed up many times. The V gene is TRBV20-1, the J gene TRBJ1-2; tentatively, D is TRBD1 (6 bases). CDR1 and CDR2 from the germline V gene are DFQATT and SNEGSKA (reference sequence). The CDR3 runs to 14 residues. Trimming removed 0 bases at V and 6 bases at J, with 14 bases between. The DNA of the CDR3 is TGCAGTGCTAGAGATAGGGGGGGCGGTAATGGCTACACCTTC. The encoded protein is CSARDRGGGNGYTF.

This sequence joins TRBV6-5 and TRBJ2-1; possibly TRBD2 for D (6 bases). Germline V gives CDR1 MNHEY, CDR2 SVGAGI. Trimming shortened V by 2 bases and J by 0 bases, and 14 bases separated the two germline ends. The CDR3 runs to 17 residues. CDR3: CASSYGGWGDSYNEQFF. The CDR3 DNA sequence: TGTGCCAGCAGTTACGGGGGGTGGGGGGACTCCTACAATGAGCAGTTCTTC.

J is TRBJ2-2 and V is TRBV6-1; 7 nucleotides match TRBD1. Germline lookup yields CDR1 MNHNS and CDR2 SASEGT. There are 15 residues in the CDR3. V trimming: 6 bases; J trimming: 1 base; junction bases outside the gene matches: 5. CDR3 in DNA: TGTGCCAGCAGACTGAGGACAGGGAACACCGGGGAGCTGTTTTTT. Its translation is CASRLRTGNTGELFF.

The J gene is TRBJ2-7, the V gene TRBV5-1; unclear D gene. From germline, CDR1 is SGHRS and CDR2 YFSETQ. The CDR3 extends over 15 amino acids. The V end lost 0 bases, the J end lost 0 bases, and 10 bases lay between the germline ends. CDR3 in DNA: TGCGCCAGCAGCTTGGAGTTCAGCAGCTCCTACGAGCAGTACTTC. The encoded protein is CASSLEFSSSYEQYF.

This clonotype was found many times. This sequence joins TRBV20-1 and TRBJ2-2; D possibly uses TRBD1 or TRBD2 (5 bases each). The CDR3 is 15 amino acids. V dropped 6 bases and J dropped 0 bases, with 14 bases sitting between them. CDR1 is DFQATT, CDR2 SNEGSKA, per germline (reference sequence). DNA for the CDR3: TGCAGTGCCAGCAGGGACGGCGCGAACACCGGGGAGCTGTTTTTT. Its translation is CSASRDGANTGELFF.

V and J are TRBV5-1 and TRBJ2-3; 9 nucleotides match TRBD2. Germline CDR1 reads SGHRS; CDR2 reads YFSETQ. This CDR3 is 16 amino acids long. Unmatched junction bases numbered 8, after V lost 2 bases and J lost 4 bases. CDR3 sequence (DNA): TGCGCCAGCAGCTTCCTCCTGGGCGGGAGGGCAGATACGCAGTATTTT. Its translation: CASSFLLGGRADTQYF.

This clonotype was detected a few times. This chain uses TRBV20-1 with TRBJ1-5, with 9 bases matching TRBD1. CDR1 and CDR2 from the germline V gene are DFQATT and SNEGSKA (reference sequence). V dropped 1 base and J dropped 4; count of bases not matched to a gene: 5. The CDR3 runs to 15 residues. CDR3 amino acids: CSARAETGGNQPQHF. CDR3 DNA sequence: TGCAGTGCTAGAGCCGAGACAGGGGGGAATCAGCCCCAGCATTTT.

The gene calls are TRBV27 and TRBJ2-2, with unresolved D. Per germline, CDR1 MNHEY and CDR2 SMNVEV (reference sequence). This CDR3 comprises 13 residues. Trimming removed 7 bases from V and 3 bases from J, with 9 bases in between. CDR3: CASTRTDTGELFF. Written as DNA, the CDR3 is TGTGCCAGCACCCGGACCGACACCGGGGAGCTGTTTTTT.

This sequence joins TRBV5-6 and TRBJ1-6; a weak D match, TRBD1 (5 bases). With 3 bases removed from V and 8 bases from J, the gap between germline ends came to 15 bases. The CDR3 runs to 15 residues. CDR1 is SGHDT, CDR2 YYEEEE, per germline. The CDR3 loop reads CASSSTGGRDSPLHF. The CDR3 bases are TGTGCCAGCAGCTCCACCGGGGGTAGGGATTCACCCCTCCACTTT.

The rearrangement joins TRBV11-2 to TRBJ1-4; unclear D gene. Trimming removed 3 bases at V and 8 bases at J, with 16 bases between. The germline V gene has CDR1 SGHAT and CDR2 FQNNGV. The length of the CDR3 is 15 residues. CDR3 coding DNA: TGTGCCAGCAGCTTCGAATACAGCCTTAGGGAAAAACTGTTTTTT. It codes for CASSFEYSLREKLFF.

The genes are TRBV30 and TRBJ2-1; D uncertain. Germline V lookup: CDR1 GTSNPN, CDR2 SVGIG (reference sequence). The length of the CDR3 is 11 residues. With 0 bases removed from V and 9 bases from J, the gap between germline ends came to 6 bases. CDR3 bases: TGTGCCTGGAGTGTCCGGAGTGAGCAGTTCTTC. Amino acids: CAWSVRSEQFF.

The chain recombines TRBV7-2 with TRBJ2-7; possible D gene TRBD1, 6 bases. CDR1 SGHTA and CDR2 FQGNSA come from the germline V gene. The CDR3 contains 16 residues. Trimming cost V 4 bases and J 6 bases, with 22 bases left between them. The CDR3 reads CASSYPTGGTPLEQYF. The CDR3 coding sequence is TGTGCCAGCAGCTACCCGACAGGAGGCACCCCTCTCGAGCAGTACTTC.

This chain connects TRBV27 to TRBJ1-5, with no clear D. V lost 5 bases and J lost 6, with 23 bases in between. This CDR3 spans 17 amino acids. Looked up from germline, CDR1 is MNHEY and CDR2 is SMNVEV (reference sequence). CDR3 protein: CASSPKTAGIYGQPQHF. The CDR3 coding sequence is TGTGCCAGCAGTCCAAAAACGGCCGGTATTTACGGTCAGCCCCAGCATTTT.

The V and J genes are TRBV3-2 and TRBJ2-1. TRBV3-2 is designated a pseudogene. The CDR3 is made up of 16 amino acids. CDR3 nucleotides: TGTGCCAGCAGGCTCGACCCAGGGGGCCCCTACAATGAGCAGTTCTTC. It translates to CASRLDPGGPYNEQFF.

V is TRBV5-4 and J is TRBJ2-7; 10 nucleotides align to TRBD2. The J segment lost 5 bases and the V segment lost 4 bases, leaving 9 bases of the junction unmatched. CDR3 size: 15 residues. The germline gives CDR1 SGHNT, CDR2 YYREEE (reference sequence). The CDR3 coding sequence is TGTGCCAGCAGCCCCCGAGGTCTAGCGGGAGACGAGCAGTACTTC. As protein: CASSPRGLAGDEQYF.

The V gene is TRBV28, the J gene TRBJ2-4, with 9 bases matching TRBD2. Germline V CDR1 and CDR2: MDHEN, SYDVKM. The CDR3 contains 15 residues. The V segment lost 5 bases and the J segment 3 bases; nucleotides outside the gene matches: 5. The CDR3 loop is CASSGAGGSKNIQYF. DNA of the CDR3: TGTGCCAGCAGTGGAGCGGGAGGAAGCAAAAACATTCAGTACTTC. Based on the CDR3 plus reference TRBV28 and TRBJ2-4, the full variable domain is DVKVTQSSRYLVKRTGEKVFLECVQDMDHENMFWYRQDPGLGLRLIYFSYDVKMKEKGDIPEGYSVSREKKERFSLILESASTNQTSMYLCASSGAGGSKNIQYFGAGTRLSVL.